This is a list of T cell receptor beta chains from one sample in a study of T-cell reconstitution after alpha-beta-depleted transplantation in children. TCRdb recomputed calls from the PCR reads with MiXCR, one row per CDR3 protein. The sample lists 500,000 to 650,000 distinct CDR3 sequences; around 10% were seen once. The sample in question was PBMCs, mostly from graft donor cells, obtained 180 days after TCRalphabeta/CD19-depleted stem cell transplant. These receptors were obtained from a female patient aged 2-9 years who had a stem cell transplant for aplastic anemia, so the T cells may come from the graft donor. Both conserved end residues are part of each CDR3. D genes are given only for firm matches. The listing skips clone size in some rows; elsewhere it reads once, few, many or a size class.

j_call clone_size v_call d_call cdr3_nt cdr3_aa
TRBJ1-6 few TRBV3-1 . TGTGCCAGCAGCCAAGAGTCTCTGAGGTATTCACCCCTCCACTTT CASSQESLRYSPLHF
TRBJ2-3 . TRBV7-6 TRBD2 TGTGCCAGCAGCTTAGACTTGCCGGGACTAGCGGCCACAGATACGCAGTATTTT CASSLDLPGLAATDTQYF
TRBJ2-1 . TRBV5-5 . TGTGCCAGCAGCTGGGACCCGGCCGATGAGCAGTTCTTC CASSWDPADEQFF
TRBJ2-4 . TRBV11-1 TRBD2 TGTGCCAGCAGCTCCCTCCGGGGGGGCAGACCGATAGAAAACATTCAGTACTTC CASSSLRGGRPIENIQYF
TRBJ1-1 few TRBV5-1 . TGCGCCAGCACAGGGGAACTCACTGAAGCTTTCTTT CASTGELTEAFF
TRBJ2-3 . TRBV18 . TGTGCCAGCTCACCTACACTAGAGGCGGCCACTAGCACAGATACGCAGTATTTT CASSPTLEAATSTDTQYF
TRBJ1-5 . TRBV20-1 TRBD1 TGCAGTGCTCCGGACAGGGGCCGCAATCAGCCCCAGCATTTT CSAPDRGRNQPQHF
TRBJ1-3 few TRBV4-3 . TGCGCCAGCAGCCAAGATACGGGGGCGGGTGGAAACACCATATATTTT CASSQDTGAGGNTIYF
TRBJ2-7 . TRBV15 TRBD2 TGTGCCACCAGCAGGGGAAAGACTAGCAGGGCTTCCTACGAGCAGTACTTC CATSRGKTSRASYEQYF
TRBJ1-1 . TRBV20-1 . TGCAGTGCTAGAGGAGGGCCTCCACGAGGGGTGAACACTGAAGCTTTCTTT CSARGGPPRGVNTEAFF
TRBJ2-7 . TRBV30 . TGTGCCTGGAGTCCGGACTACGAGCAGTACTTC CAWSPDYEQYF
TRBJ2-1 few TRBV5-1 . TGCGCCAGCAGCTGGTGGAGGGACATTAGGAATGAGCAGTTCTTC CASSWWRDIRNEQFF
TRBJ2-2 few TRBV24-1 . TGTGCCACCAGTGATTTGACAGTCCGAAACACCGGGGAGCTGTTTTTT CATSDLTVRNTGELFF
TRBJ1-1 . TRBV28 TRBD1 TGTGCCAGCACCCCGACAGGGGCCCTGAACACTGAAGCTTTCTTT CASTPTGALNTEAFF
TRBJ2-7 few TRBV6-1 TRBD2 TGTGCCAGCAGTAAGCGCCCGTCCGGGACTAGCGGGAAGAACGAGCAGTACTTC CASSKRPSGTSGKNEQYF
TRBJ2-6 few TRBV7-9 . TGTGCCAGCAGGTTCGAGGCTGGGGCCAACGTCCTGACTTTC CASRFEAGANVLTF
TRBJ2-5 many TRBV29-1 . TGCAGCATACGACAGGCTCCAGAGACCCAGTACTTC CSIRQAPETQYF
TRBJ2-3 . TRBV24-1 . TGTGCCACCAGTGATCTCTGGTTTGATACGCAGTATTTT CATSDLWFDTQYF
TRBJ2-2 many TRBV5-1 TRBD2 TGCGCCAGCAGCTTCGGACTAGCGGGGTCGAACACCGGGGAGCTGTTTTTT CASSFGLAGSNTGELFF
TRBJ2-2 few TRBV6-2/TRBV6-3 TRBD1 TGTGCCAGCAGTTGGAACCGTGGACAGGACGCGAACACCGGGGAGCTGTTTTTT CASSWNRGQDANTGELFF
TRBJ2-5 many TRBV7-9 . TGTGCCAGCAGCTTAGTGGGGGAAGAGACCCAGTACTTC CASSLVGEETQYF
TRBJ1-1 few TRBV2 . TGTGCCAGCAGTGTCGGGCTCAGGTTTTACACTGAAGCTTTCTTT CASSVGLRFYTEAFF